Listed below are T cell receptor beta chains from one sample, sequenced in a study of blood T cell repertoires in COVID-19. Using immunoSEQ multiplex PCR, the repertoire was profiled, and TCRdb retains in-frame clones only, with some absent. The repertoire holds around 200,000 clones, with around 90% as singletons. Input material: PBMCs or T cells enriched from blood (not recorded which). The receptors were sampled from a woman aged 25 to 39 who had recovered from COVID-19. CDR3s include the opening cysteine and the closing phenylalanine or tryptophan. A D gene is named only where the DNA matches it firmly. Only some rows state a clone size, as once, few, many or a class for expanded clones.

v_gene: TRBV5-6; j_gene: TRBJ2-7; d_gene: TRBD1; abundance: .; CDR3nt: TGTGCCAGCAGCGCCGCCGGGACAGCCTCCTACGAGCAGTACTTC; CDR3aa: CASSAAGTASYEQYF
v_gene: TRBV27; j_gene: TRBJ1-6; d_gene: .; abundance: few; CDR3nt: TGTGCCAGCAGAGAGGACAGATTTTCACCCCTCCACTTT; CDR3aa: CASREDRFSPLHF
v_gene: TRBV19; j_gene: TRBJ2-2; d_gene: .; abundance: .; CDR3nt: TGTGCCAGTACCTACTTGGTTCGAACCGGGGAGCTGTTTTTT; CDR3aa: CASTYLVRTGELFF
v_gene: TRBV29-1; j_gene: TRBJ2-1; d_gene: .; abundance: .; CDR3nt: TGCAGCGTTGCCCTAGCGAATTTACAGTTCTTC; CDR3aa: CSVALANLQFF
v_gene: TRBV11-3; j_gene: TRBJ2-7; d_gene: .; abundance: once; CDR3nt: TGTGCCAGCAGCTTCCAGGGCGGCGAGCAGTACTTC; CDR3aa: CASSFQGGEQYF
v_gene: TRBV9; j_gene: TRBJ2-2; d_gene: TRBD2; abundance: .; CDR3nt: TGTGCCAGCAGCGTAGGGGCGTCTAGCGGGGGGTTCGGGGAGCTGTTTTTT; CDR3aa: CASSVGASSGGFGELFF
v_gene: TRBV5-1; j_gene: TRBJ1-6; d_gene: .; abundance: .; CDR3nt: TGCGCCAGCAGCATCCGACTGGCGAGCTCCTATAATTCACCCCTCCACTTT; CDR3aa: CASSIRLASSYNSPLHF
v_gene: TRBV4-2; j_gene: TRBJ1-2; d_gene: .; abundance: .; CDR3nt: TGTGCCAGCAGCCAAGTTGGCCAAGACAGATATGGCTACACCTTC; CDR3aa: CASSQVGQDRYGYTF
v_gene: TRBV9; j_gene: TRBJ2-1; d_gene: .; abundance: .; CDR3nt: TGTGCCAGCAGCGTCGGGCTAGCTAGCTCCTACAATGAGCAGTTCTTC; CDR3aa: CASSVGLASSYNEQFF
v_gene: TRBV18; j_gene: TRBJ2-3; d_gene: TRBD2; abundance: .; CDR3nt: TGTGCCAGCTCACTCTCGACTAGCGGCTATAGCACAGATACGCAGTATTTT; CDR3aa: CASSLSTSGYSTDTQYF
v_gene: TRBV6-5; j_gene: TRBJ1-2; d_gene: TRBD1; abundance: .; CDR3nt: TGTGCCAGCAGTCCGTGGGACAGCCTCTATGGCTACACCTTC; CDR3aa: CASSPWDSLYGYTF
v_gene: TRBV9; j_gene: TRBJ2-2; d_gene: TRBD2; abundance: .; CDR3nt: TGTGCCAGCAGCGTAGCGGGGGGTCACACCGGGGAGCTGTTTTTT; CDR3aa: CASSVAGGHTGELFF
v_gene: TRBV18; j_gene: TRBJ1-5; d_gene: TRBD1; abundance: .; CDR3nt: TGTGCCAGCTCACCAACTGACAGGGGACAGCCCCAGCATTTT; CDR3aa: CASSPTDRGQPQHF
v_gene: TRBV4-1; j_gene: TRBJ2-5; d_gene: TRBD1; abundance: .; CDR3nt: TGCGCCAGCAGCCACAGGGGGACCCCAACCAGGCCGTACCAAGAGACCCAGTACTTC; CDR3aa: CASSHRGTPTRPYQETQYF